This note documents a single T cell receptor beta chain sequence. Its antigen is not identified. These data belong to a study of cytomegalovirus exposure and HLA in healthy donors. Study-wide results and caveats: By a later analysis, the bulk of CMV-associated TCR beta chains appeared HLA-restricted.

Donors in the study were healthy people who gave bone marrow. Germline assignment: CDR1 SGHRS and CDR2 YFSETQ. The V and J ends lost 4 bases and 4 bases, in that order; junction bases with no gene match: 8. The CDR3 extends over 15 amino acids. Primers: 60 Vbeta forward and 13 Jbeta reverse. Original analysis: Later reanalysis found 80 million or so unique TCR beta chains, around 10 million of them shared. The repertoire was sequenced with immunoSEQ multiplex PCR; TCRdb's copy has only in-frame clones and lacks some. V and J calls plus clone size are reproduced from that table; the DNA served to infer D and trimming. The sample includes some 130,000 clones, 60% to 85% seen only once; the top ten take roughly 1.5%.

Specimen: PBMCs. The source of this sequence is a woman aged 18-29 years in good health and CMV-seronegative. The chain uses TRBV5-1 and TRBJ2-3; TRBD2 matches 8 bases. The CDR3 reads CASSRGSGRPDTQYF. The CDR3 DNA reads TGCGCCAGCAGCCGCGGGAGCGGGAGACCAGATACGCAGTATTTT.